The clone carrying this T cell receptor beta chain was seen only a few times. The CDR3 is made up of 16 amino acids. CDR1 MNHEY and CDR2 SVGEGT come from the germline V gene. This sample was taken from a study of blood T cells in healthy people across ages. Sample-barcoded 5' priming and a J-beta primer mix drove a second PCR of roughly 6 to 12 cycles. From the 5' RACE reads, TCRdb called clonotypes with MiXCR, one entry per CDR3 protein. The sample contains around 800,000 distinct CDR3 sequences, under 45% of which appear only once. The sequence was obtained from a man aged 55 to 70 in good health. The rearrangement joins TRBV6-2 or TRBV6-3 to TRBJ2-1; no clear D. The J call may be mistaken, given a closer DNA end match to TRBJ2-7. Sequences were obtained from blood. The CDR3 is CASSHPPYSSLYEQYF. The CDR3 nucleotides read TGTGCCAGCAGCCATCCCCCCTACAGTTCCCTCTACGAGCAGTACTTC.